Described below is a single TCR beta chain sequence and its context. Its antigen is still unknown. This record belongs to a study of shared clonotypes between healthy human individuals. The CDR3 totals 16 residues. Trimming shortened V by 2 bases and J by 2 bases, and 16 bases separated the two germline ends. Germline loops: CDR1 SEHNR, CDR2 FQNEAQ (reference sequence). The naive CD8 population came from CD45RO-negative cells selected for CCR7, without terminally differentiated effector memory CD45RA+ cells. Free of recent acute infections or vaccinations, the donors were healthy HIV-negative adults. Study-level points and caveats: Represented diversity (both genetic and exposure-history) was limited by the small number of donors. The study generally estimated greater richness for naive than memory subsets.

Data came from immunoSEQ multiplex PCR; TCRdb stores just in-frame clones and leaves some out. The sample holds fewer than 800,000 clones; just over 90% are singletons and the top ten take approximately 25%. The sequencing sample was made of naive CD8+ T cells sorted from blood. The chain has TRBV7-9 and TRBJ2-7; D possibly corresponds to TRBD2 (6 bases). The TCR comes from a young man in good health. As DNA, the CDR3 is TGTGCCAGCAGCTTAATTGGGGGACTGGCGACCTACGAGCAGTACTTC. It specifies CASSLIGGLATYEQYF. The full variable domain, rest sourced from reference TRBV7-9 and TRBJ2-7, is DTGVSQNPRHKITKRGQNVTFRCDPISEHNRLYWYRQTLGQGPEFLTYFQNEAQLEKSRLLSDRFSAERPKGSFSTLEIQRTEQGDSAMYLCASSLIGGLATYEQYFGPGTRLTVT.